Sequencing of this T cell receptor (beta chain) was carried out in a study of identical twins' blood T cells. A few counts support this clonotype. Per the original methods: Per-library CDR3 reads ranged about 2.2 to 4 million; clonotypes, ~85,000 to ~550,000. TCRdb analysed the 5' RACE reads with MiXCR anew, one entry per CDR3 protein. The V and J calls were determined by TCRdb, not by the authors. The profile shows hundreds of thousands of distinct CDR3 sequences, over 25% of them singletons. This receptor was identified in a woman aged 18-49 years in good health. Sequenced input: PBMCs.

CDR3 sequence (DNA): TGTGCCAGCAGCCTCGAGGGGGCAAATGAGCAGTTCTTC. As protein: CASSLEGANEQFF. The chain links TRBV6-6 to TRBJ2-1; the match to TRBD1 covers 7 bases. Trimming took 6 bases from V and 7 from J; bases not matched to a gene: 6. The germline CDR1 and CDR2 sequences are MNHNY and SVGAGI (reference sequence). CDR3 length: 13 residues.